The rows below give T cell receptor beta chains drawn from one sample of a study of PD-1 blockade in mismatch repair-deficient tumors. The repertoire was sequenced with immunoSEQ multiplex PCR; TCRdb's copy has only in-frame clones and lacks some. This table has 100,000 to 150,000 clones, about 86% appearing once. The sequences come from peripheral blood, collected 44 weeks after starting pembrolizumab. These receptors originate from an adult with mismatch repair-deficient cancer. Each CDR3 is given with its conserved first and last residue. A D gene is named only where the DNA matches it firmly. Clone size appears in some rows only: once, few, many, or a class for an expanded clone.

V gene: TRBV7-8; J gene: TRBJ1-4; clone size: NA; D gene: NA; CDR3 protein: CASSLGIEKLFF; CDR3 DNA: TGTGCCAGCAGCTTAGGAATTGAAAAACTGTTTTTT
V gene: TRBV28; J gene: TRBJ2-1; clone size: NA; D gene: TRBD1; CDR3 protein: CASSLSPGGSGNEQFF; CDR3 DNA: TGTGCCAGCAGTTTATCCCCAGGGGGCAGCGGCAATGAGCAGTTCTTC
V gene: TRBV2; J gene: TRBJ2-7; clone size: NA; D gene: TRBD2; CDR3 protein: CASRDGTTYEQYF; CDR3 DNA: TGTGCCAGCAGGGATGGGACTACCTACGAGCAGTACTTC
V gene: TRBV28; J gene: TRBJ2-3; clone size: NA; D gene: NA; CDR3 protein: CASSLSPRRLQLFTDTQYF; CDR3 DNA: TGTGCCAGCAGTTTAAGTCCCCGAAGACTACAGTTGTTCACAGATACGCAGTATTTT
V gene: TRBV7-2; J gene: TRBJ2-1; clone size: NA; D gene: NA; CDR3 protein: CASSGSFLSSYNEQFF; CDR3 DNA: TGTGCCAGCAGCGGAAGCTTCCTAAGCTCCTACAATGAGCAGTTCTTC
V gene: TRBV11-2; J gene: TRBJ2-7; clone size: NA; D gene: NA; CDR3 protein: CASSHTGIAPRHGTYEQYF; CDR3 DNA: TGTGCCAGCAGCCATACCGGAATTGCCCCTCGTCACGGAACCTACGAGCAGTACTTC
V gene: TRBV5-8; J gene: TRBJ1-5; clone size: NA; D gene: NA; CDR3 protein: CASSLFGGVTREPQHF; CDR3 DNA: TGTGCCAGCAGCTTGTTTGGGGGGGTTACAAGGGAGCCCCAGCATTTT
V gene: TRBV5-1; J gene: TRBJ2-7; clone size: few; D gene: TRBD1; CDR3 protein: CASLGGGEQYF; CDR3 DNA: TGCGCCAGCCTAGGGGGCGGCGAGCAGTACTTC
V gene: TRBV7-2; J gene: TRBJ1-1; clone size: NA; D gene: NA; CDR3 protein: CASWRGEAFF; CDR3 DNA: TGTGCCAGCTGGAGGGGGGAAGCTTTCTTT
V gene: TRBV11-3; J gene: TRBJ2-6; clone size: NA; D gene: NA; CDR3 protein: CASSSPFSGTGANVLTF; CDR3 DNA: TGTGCCAGCAGCTCCCCGTTTTCAGGGACTGGGGCCAACGTCCTGACTTTC
V gene: TRBV28; J gene: TRBJ2-7; clone size: NA; D gene: TRBD1; CDR3 protein: CASRDRDRKYEQYF; CDR3 DNA: TGTGCCAGCAGAGACCGGGACAGAAAATACGAGCAGTACTTC
V gene: TRBV28; J gene: TRBJ2-7; clone size: NA; D gene: TRBD2; CDR3 protein: CASSLRVGLAGRYSYEQYF; CDR3 DNA: TGTGCCAGCAGTTTAAGAGTGGGACTAGCGGGGAGGTACTCCTACGAGCAGTACTTC
V gene: TRBV28; J gene: TRBJ2-7; clone size: NA; D gene: TRBD2; CDR3 protein: CASSPIREVLEQYF; CDR3 DNA: TGTGCCAGCAGTCCCATCCGGGAGGTGTTGGAGCAGTACTTC
V gene: TRBV19; J gene: TRBJ2-7; clone size: NA; D gene: NA; CDR3 protein: CASSNDPLEDEQYF; CDR3 DNA: TGTGCCAGTAGTAATGACCCTTTGGAGGACGAGCAGTACTTC
V gene: TRBV7-8; J gene: TRBJ2-7; clone size: NA; D gene: NA; CDR3 protein: CASTNARAPYEQYF; CDR3 DNA: TGTGCCAGCACCAACGCCAGGGCCCCCTACGAGCAGTACTTC
V gene: TRBV5-1; J gene: TRBJ2-1; clone size: NA; D gene: TRBD1; CDR3 protein: CASSLTGTGGYGNEQFF; CDR3 DNA: TGCGCCAGCAGCTTAACCGGGACAGGGGGCTACGGGAACGAGCAGTTCTTC
V gene: TRBV6-1; J gene: TRBJ2-1; clone size: once; D gene: NA; CDR3 protein: CASSLTSRPSHEQFF; CDR3 DNA: TGTGCCAGCAGCCTAACCTCCCGCCCAAGCCATGAGCAGTTCTTC
V gene: TRBV11-3; J gene: TRBJ2-1; clone size: NA; D gene: TRBD2; CDR3 protein: CASSLVGPWLAVDNEQFF; CDR3 DNA: TGTGCCAGCAGCTTAGTCGGACCTTGGCTAGCGGTGGACAATGAGCAGTTCTTC
V gene: TRBV4-1; J gene: TRBJ1-1; clone size: NA; D gene: NA; CDR3 protein: CASSQVTQGRRAEAFF; CDR3 DNA: TGCGCCAGCAGCCAAGTGACGCAGGGGCGACGAGCTGAAGCTTTCTTT
V gene: TRBV6-4; J gene: TRBJ2-1; clone size: NA; D gene: TRBD2; CDR3 protein: CASSQLAGHYNEQFF; CDR3 DNA: TGTGCCAGCAGTCAACTAGCGGGGCACTACAATGAGCAGTTCTTC
V gene: TRBV7-9; J gene: TRBJ2-2; clone size: NA; D gene: NA; CDR3 protein: CASSIGCQSGTGELFF; CDR3 DNA: TGTGCCAGCAGCATCGGCTGTCAGTCTGGCACCGGGGAGCTGTTTTTT
V gene: TRBV11-2; J gene: TRBJ2-1; clone size: NA; D gene: TRBD2; CDR3 protein: CASRPTSGSSYNEQFF; CDR3 DNA: TGTGCCAGCAGGCCGACTAGCGGGAGTTCCTACAATGAGCAGTTCTTC
V gene: TRBV6-6; J gene: TRBJ2-7; clone size: NA; D gene: NA; CDR3 protein: CASSLGGRTYEQYF; CDR3 DNA: TGTGCCAGCAGCCTTGGGGGACGGACCTACGAGCAGTACTTC
V gene: TRBV19; J gene: TRBJ2-4; clone size: NA; D gene: TRBD1; CDR3 protein: CASSMWTGVGKENIQYF; CDR3 DNA: TGTGCCAGTAGTATGTGGACAGGGGTCGGTAAGGAAAACATTCAGTACTTC
V gene: TRBV6-6; J gene: TRBJ1-5; clone size: NA; D gene: NA; CDR3 protein: CASSYSPYQPQHF; CDR3 DNA: TGTGCCAGCAGTTACAGTCCTTATCAGCCCCAGCATTTT
V gene: TRBV7-3; J gene: TRBJ2-2; clone size: NA; D gene: TRBD1; CDR3 protein: CASSRDRGSGGELFF; CDR3 DNA: TGTGCCAGCAGCAGAGACAGGGGATCGGGCGGGGAGCTGTTTTTT
V gene: TRBV7-9; J gene: TRBJ2-7; clone size: NA; D gene: TRBD2; CDR3 protein: CASSLEGLAGIHEQYF; CDR3 DNA: TGTGCCAGCAGCTTAGAGGGTCTAGCGGGAATCCACGAGCAGTACTTC
V gene: TRBV15; J gene: TRBJ1-5; clone size: NA; D gene: NA; CDR3 protein: CATSGRGYSNQPQHF; CDR3 DNA: TGTGCCACCAGCGGCCGGGGGTATAGCAATCAGCCCCAGCATTTT
V gene: TRBV10-3; J gene: TRBJ1-1; clone size: NA; D gene: NA; CDR3 protein: CAISPGTSNTEAFF; CDR3 DNA: TGTGCCATCTCCCCGGGAACGTCTAACACTGAAGCTTTCTTT
V gene: TRBV30; J gene: TRBJ1-5; clone size: NA; D gene: NA; CDR3 protein: CAWSRGPDQPQHF; CDR3 DNA: TGTGCCTGGAGTAGAGGGCCCGATCAGCCCCAGCATTTT
V gene: TRBV19; J gene: TRBJ2-7; clone size: NA; D gene: NA; CDR3 protein: CASSISGMGEQYF; CDR3 DNA: TGTGCCAGTAGTATATCAGGGATGGGCGAGCAGTACTTC
V gene: TRBV27; J gene: TRBJ1-4; clone size: NA; D gene: TRBD1; CDR3 protein: CASSLTRTGALWSTNEKLFF; CDR3 DNA: TGTGCCAGCAGTTTAACCCGGACAGGGGCCCTATGGTCAACTAATGAAAAACTGTTTTTT
V gene: TRBV7-2; J gene: TRBJ1-2; clone size: NA; D gene: NA; CDR3 protein: CASSLEQGYGYTF; CDR3 DNA: TGTGCCAGCAGCTTAGAACAGGGCTATGGCTACACCTTC
V gene: TRBV30; J gene: TRBJ2-2; clone size: NA; D gene: TRBD1; CDR3 protein: CAWSGGFSGELFF; CDR3 DNA: TGTGCCTGGTCAGGGGGCTTTTCCGGGGAGCTGTTTTTT
V gene: TRBV4-1; J gene: TRBJ1-1; clone size: NA; D gene: NA; CDR3 protein: CASSQVGMNTEAFF; CDR3 DNA: TGCGCCAGCAGCCAAGTAGGGATGAACACTGAAGCTTTCTTT
V gene: TRBV2; J gene: TRBJ2-5; clone size: NA; D gene: NA; CDR3 protein: CASTERQGGETQYF; CDR3 DNA: TGTGCCAGCACCGAAAGACAGGGAGGAGAGACCCAGTACTTC
V gene: TRBV19; J gene: TRBJ1-5; clone size: NA; D gene: TRBD1; CDR3 protein: CASMDRGPYSNQPQHF; CDR3 DNA: TGTGCCAGTATGGACAGGGGGCCCTATAGCAATCAGCCCCAGCATTTT
V gene: TRBV4-1; J gene: TRBJ2-7; clone size: NA; D gene: TRBD1; CDR3 protein: CASSQDVRQGLLEQYF; CDR3 DNA: TGCGCCAGCAGCCAAGATGTACGACAGGGCTTGCTAGAGCAGTACTTC
V gene: TRBV10-3; J gene: TRBJ2-7; clone size: NA; D gene: NA; CDR3 protein: CAIMESKGVYEQYF; CDR3 DNA: TGTGCCATCATGGAGTCAAAAGGGGTCTACGAGCAGTACTTC
V gene: TRBV2; J gene: TRBJ1-5; clone size: NA; D gene: TRBD1; CDR3 protein: CASSSTGQGNQPQHF; CDR3 DNA: TGTGCCAGTTCCTCGACGGGACAGGGCAATCAGCCCCAGCATTTT
V gene: TRBV28; J gene: TRBJ2-7; clone size: NA; D gene: TRBD2; CDR3 protein: CASRSIAGDSYEQYF; CDR3 DNA: TGTGCCAGCAGATCCATAGCGGGGGATTCCTACGAGCAGTACTTC
V gene: TRBV11-2; J gene: TRBJ1-2; clone size: NA; D gene: TRBD1; CDR3 protein: CASSPREGAYAANYGYTF; CDR3 DNA: TGTGCCAGCAGCCCCCGTGAGGGGGCCTACGCAGCTAACTATGGCTACACCTTC
V gene: TRBV19; J gene: TRBJ2-7; clone size: NA; D gene: TRBD2; CDR3 protein: CASRGTSGRAYEQYF; CDR3 DNA: TGTGCCAGTAGGGGGACTAGCGGGAGAGCCTACGAGCAGTACTTC